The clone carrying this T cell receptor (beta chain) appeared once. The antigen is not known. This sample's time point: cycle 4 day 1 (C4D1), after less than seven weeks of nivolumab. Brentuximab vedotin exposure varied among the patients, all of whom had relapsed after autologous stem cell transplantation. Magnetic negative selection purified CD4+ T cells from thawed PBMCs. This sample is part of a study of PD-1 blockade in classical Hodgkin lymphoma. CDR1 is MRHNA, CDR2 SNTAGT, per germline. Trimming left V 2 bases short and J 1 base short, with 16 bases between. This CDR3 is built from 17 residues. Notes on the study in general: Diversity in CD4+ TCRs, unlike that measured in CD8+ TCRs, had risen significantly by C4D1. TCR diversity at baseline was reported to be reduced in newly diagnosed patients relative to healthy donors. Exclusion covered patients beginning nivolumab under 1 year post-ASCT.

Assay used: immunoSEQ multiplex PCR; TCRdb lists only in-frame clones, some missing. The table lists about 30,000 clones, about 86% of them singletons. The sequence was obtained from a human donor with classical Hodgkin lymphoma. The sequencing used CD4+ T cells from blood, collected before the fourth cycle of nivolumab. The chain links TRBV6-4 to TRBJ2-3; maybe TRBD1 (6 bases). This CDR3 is CASSDTDDRLGTDTQYF. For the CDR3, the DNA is TGTGCCAGCAGTGACACAGATGACAGGCTCGGCACAGATACGCAGTATTTT.